These 26 T cell receptor beta chains were all obtained from the same sample, sequenced in a study of cytomegalovirus exposure and HLA in healthy donors. The study ran its PCR with 60 Vbeta and 13 Jbeta primers. Assay: immunoSEQ multiplex PCR; the TCRdb copy retains only in-frame clones and omits some. The sample has about 89,000 clones, around four fifths seen once; the top ten hold roughly 2.5%. Sequencing was done on a sample of PBMCs. All receptors derive from a man under 40 in good health and CMV-seronegative.

The J gene is TRBJ1-2, the V gene TRBV29-1; 10 bases align to TRBD1. This CDR3 contains 13 residues. The germline V gene has CDR1 SQVTM and CDR2 ANQGSEA. V trimming: 0 bases; J trimming: 8 bases; junction bases outside the gene matches: 3. The CDR3 sequence is CSVEDDRGLGYTF. CDR3 DNA: TGCAGCGTTGAAGACGACAGGGGGCTCGGCTACACCTTC.

The chain recombines TRBV19 with TRBJ1-6, with D perhaps TRBD1 (5 bases). CDR3 length: 14 amino acids. Trimming took 3 bases from V and 4 from J, leaving 7 bases between them. CDR1 is LNHDA, CDR2 SQIVND, per germline (reference sequence). The CDR3 region has the DNA TGTGCCAGTAGTATTCAGGGTTATAATTCACCCCTCCACTTT. This codes for CASSIQGYNSPLHF.

This rearrangement joins TRBV18 to TRBJ1-1; no firm D call. Germline lookup yields CDR1 KGHSH and CDR2 LQKENI. Trimming pared 3 bases from V and 3 bases from J, leaving 8 bases between. CDR3 length: 13 amino acids. The CDR3, as DNA: TGTGCCAGCTCACCTCCCGGGGACACTGAAGCTTTCTTT. Encoded protein: CASSPPGDTEAFF. Combining the CDR3 with reference TRBV18 and TRBJ1-1 gives the whole variable domain NAGVMQNPRHLVRRRGQEARLRCSPMKGHSHVYWYRQLPEEGLKFMVYLQKENIIDESGMPKERFSAEFPKEGPSILRIQQVVRGDSAAYFCASSPPGDTEAFFGQGTRLTVV.

This chain connects TRBV6-4 to TRBJ2-3, with TRBD2 identical over 9 bases. V lost 5 bases, J lost 3 bases, and 3 bases stayed unmatched. The CDR3 runs to 14 residues. Germline assignment: CDR1 MRHNA and CDR2 SNTAGT. The CDR3 here is CASSKSGGTDTQYF. The CDR3 DNA is TGTGCCAGCAGTAAGAGCGGGGGGACAGATACGCAGTATTTT.

The chain is built from TRBV6-6 and TRBJ1-2, with 8 bases fitting TRBD1. CDR1 and CDR2 from the germline V gene are MNHNY and SVGAGI (reference sequence). The CDR3 totals 14 residues. J gave up 7 bases and V 6 bases, and 10 bases lay outside the gene matches. In DNA, the CDR3 is TGTGCCAGCAGGGGGGGACAGGAGTTGGGTGGCTACACCTTC. Amino acid sequence: CASRGGQELGGYTF.

This clone was observed a handful of times. This chain connects TRBV2 to TRBJ1-5; tentatively, D is TRBD1 (6 bases). In germline, CDR1 is SNHLY, CDR2 FYNNEI. There are 15 residues in the CDR3. The V and J ends lost 6 bases and 3 bases respectively, with 15 bases between them. The DNA of the CDR3 is TGTGCCAGCAGCCAATTACAGGGCCCCAATCAGCCCCAGCATTTT. Encoded protein: CASSQLQGPNQPQHF.

CDR3 region: CASSPETGGGNTIYF. CDR3 bases: TGTGCCAGCTCACCAGAGACAGGGGGAGGAAACACCATATATTTT. V and J are TRBV18 and TRBJ1-3; 9 nucleotides agree with TRBD1. V shed 2 bases and J 4 bases; nucleotides not matched to a gene: 3. The CDR3 has 15 amino acids. Germline loops: CDR1 KGHSH, CDR2 LQKENI.

The V and J genes are TRBV29-1 and TRBJ1-2; maybe TRBD1 (5 bases). CDR1 is SQVTM and CDR2 is ANQGSEA in the germline V gene. The CDR3 loop spans 11 amino acids. Trimming removed 4 bases at V and 7 bases at J, with 10 bases between. CDR3 nucleotides: TGCAGCGTTGCCTGGGGCTTTGGCTACACCTTC. Translated, it gives CSVAWGFGYTF.

V gene TRBV19 combines with J gene TRBJ1-1; D is uncertain. Germline CDR1 and CDR2: LNHDA and SQIVND (reference sequence). This CDR3 has 14 residues. With 5 bases removed from V and 0 bases from J, the gap between germline ends came to 10 bases. The CDR3 sequence: CASSATPMNTEAFF. The CDR3 region has the DNA TGTGCCAGTAGTGCGACACCCATGAACACTGAAGCTTTCTTT.

The chain couples TRBV5-4 to TRBJ2-6; 7 positions agree with TRBD2. Germline-derived CDR1 and CDR2 are SGHNT and YYREEE (reference sequence). V trimming: 5 bases; J trimming: 0 bases; junction bases outside the gene matches: 5. CDR3 length equals 16 residues. The CDR3 region has the DNA TGTGCCAGCAGAGAGCGGGGCGGCTCTGGGGCCAACGTCCTGACTTTC. Translation: CASRERGGSGANVLTF. The full variable domain, completed using reference TRBV5-4 and TRBJ2-6, is ETGVTQSPTHLIKTRGQQVTLRCSSQSGHNTVSWYQQALGQGPQFIFQYYREEENGRGNFPPRFSGLQFPNYSSELNVNALELDDSALYLCASRERGGSGANVLTFGAGSRLTVL.

J is TRBJ2-4 and V is TRBV28; 7 bases align to TRBD2. This CDR3 is 15 amino acids long. V dropped 4 bases and J dropped 2; count of bases not matched to a gene: 5. Germline CDR1 and CDR2: MDHEN and SYDVKM. CDR3 sequence: CASSYRGVSKNIQYF. CDR3 in DNA: TGTGCCAGCAGTTATCGGGGGGTATCCAAAAACATTCAGTACTTC.

V is TRBV15 and J is TRBJ1-1; D might be TRBD1 (5 bases). Germline lookup yields CDR1 LNHNV and CDR2 YYDKDF (reference sequence). This CDR3 is 14 amino acids long. V was trimmed by 0 bases and J by 1 base, leaving 6 bases between them. CDR3 in amino acids: CATSREQANTEAFF. CDR3 coding DNA: TGTGCCACCAGCAGAGAACAGGCGAACACTGAAGCTTTCTTT. The whole variable domain, remainder taken from reference TRBV15 and TRBJ1-1, is DAMVIQNPRYQVTQFGKPVTLSCSQTLNHNVMYWYQQKSSQAPKLLFHYYDKDFNNEADTPDNFQSRRPNTSFCFLDIRSPGLGDTAMYLCATSREQANTEAFFGQGTRLTVV.

The J gene is TRBJ2-1, the V gene TRBV10-3; TRBD1 aligns across 10 bases. Germline assignment: CDR1 ENHRY and CDR2 SYGVKD. CDR3 length equals 17 residues. V lost 5 bases to trimming and J lost 8 bases; unmatched junction nucleotides: 15. The CDR3 DNA follows: TGTGCCATCAGTTTTCGGTGGATCGGGACAGGGGTGGATGAGCAGTTCTTC. Residues: CAISFRWIGTGVDEQFF.

This rearrangement joins TRBV27 to TRBJ2-7, with a weak D call TRBD2 (7 bases). The length of the CDR3 is 14 residues. The V and J ends lost 3 bases and 2 bases respectively, with 11 bases between them. The germline V gene encodes CDR1 MNHEY and CDR2 SMNVEV (reference sequence). CDR3 coding DNA: TGTGCCAGCAGTTTGGGGGCGGGGGCCTACGAGCAGTACTTC. Encoded protein: CASSLGAGAYEQYF.

V and J are TRBV25-1 and TRBJ2-7, with 9 bases fitting TRBD1. The J call may be mistaken, given a closer DNA end match to TRBJ2-5. There are 15 residues in the CDR3. Germline V lookup: CDR1 MGHDK, CDR2 SYGVNS. The CDR3 spells CASSGTGAGGKTQYF. The CDR3 DNA reads TGTGCCAGCAGTGGGACAGGGGCCGGGGGCAAGACCCAGTACTTC.

The chain links TRBV11-2 to TRBJ2-1; 7 bases agree with TRBD2. This CDR3 comprises 14 residues. V was clipped by 2 bases and J by 10 bases; unmatched bases: 8. Germline V gives CDR1 SGHAT, CDR2 FQNNGV. CDR3 amino acids: CASSLKWGGVEQFF. The CDR3 region has the DNA TGTGCCAGCAGCTTAAAGTGGGGGGGGGTCGAGCAGTTCTTC.

The chain links TRBV5-1 to TRBJ1-2, with a weak D call TRBD1 (6 bases). V was trimmed by 4 bases and J by 4 bases, leaving 8 bases between them. The CDR3 contains 12 residues. Per the germline V gene, CDR1 is SGHRS and CDR2 is YFSETQ. This CDR3 is CASSADSYGYTF. CDR3 DNA: TGCGCCAGCAGCGCGGACAGCTATGGCTACACCTTC.

The gene calls are TRBV30 and TRBJ1-2, with a tentative D call TRBD1 (6 bases). This CDR3 is 11 amino acids long. The V end lost 4 bases, the J end lost 12 bases, and 15 bases lay between the germline ends. Germline V gene data show CDR1 as GTSNPN and CDR2 as SVGIG (reference sequence). The CDR3 region has the DNA TGTGCCTGGAATTTGGGGGGGCCCGACACCTTC. Protein product: CAWNLGGPDTF. The variable domain in full, completed from reference TRBV30 and TRBJ1-2, reads SQTIHQWPATLVQPVGSPLSLECTVEGTSNPNLYWYRQAAGRGLQLLFYSVGIGQISSEVPQNLSASRPQDRQFILSSKKLLLSDSGFYLCAWNLGGPDTFGSGTRLTVV.

The chain has TRBV14 and TRBJ2-3, with 9 nucleotides matching TRBD2. Looked up from germline, CDR1 is SGHDN and CDR2 is FVKESK. V was clipped by 4 bases and J by 10 bases; unmatched bases: 6. The CDR3 is 13 residues long. For the CDR3, the DNA is TGTGCCAGCAGCCTTATCTTAGCGGGAGCGCAGTATTTT. Encoded protein: CASSLILAGAQYF. Combining the CDR3 with reference TRBV14 and TRBJ2-3 gives the whole variable domain EAGVTQFPSHSVIEKGQTVTLRCDPISGHDNLYWYRRVMGKEIKFLLHFVKESKQDESGMPNNRFLAERTGGTYSTLKVQPAELEDSGVYFCASSLILAGAQYFGPGTRLTVL.

The chain is built from TRBV19 and TRBJ2-7; 7 positions agree with TRBD2. V trimming: 3 bases; J trimming: 4 bases; junction bases outside the gene matches: 6. Germline V lookup: CDR1 LNHDA, CDR2 SQIVND (reference sequence). This CDR3 has 14 amino acids. The CDR3: CASSIRGDVYEQYF. In nucleotides, the CDR3 is TGTGCCAGTAGTATTCGGGGGGATGTTTACGAGCAGTACTTC.

The gene calls are TRBV6-5 and TRBJ1-6, with a tentative D call TRBD1 (6 bases). This CDR3 contains 15 residues. In germline, CDR1 is MNHEY, CDR2 SVGAGI. Trimming took 0 bases from V and 10 from J, leaving 13 bases between them. The CDR3 loop reads CASSYSGQTGSPLHF. The CDR3 nucleotides read TGTGCCAGCAGTTACTCAGGACAGACGGGATCACCCCTCCACTTT.

The chain combines TRBV30 with TRBJ1-1; no reliable D call. Germline V lookup: CDR1 GTSNPN, CDR2 SVGIG (reference sequence). This CDR3 spans 14 amino acids. V lost 0 bases and J lost 0, with 8 bases in between. In nucleotides, the CDR3 is TGTGCCTGGAGTGTTAGCAGCTTGAACACTGAAGCTTTCTTT. This codes for CAWSVSSLNTEAFF.

To note about this clone: Other nucleotide sequences from this sample produce the same CDR3. The chain employs TRBV5-1 and TRBJ2-5; no firm D call. Germline V CDR1 and CDR2: SGHRS, YFSETQ. The V end was cut by 3 bases, the J end by 5 bases, with 5 bases between. This CDR3 region has 11 residues. In DNA form, the CDR3 reads TGCGCCAGCAGCTCCGGGGAGACCCAGTACTTC. Translation gives CASSSGETQYF.

The chain couples TRBV2 to TRBJ1-6; the D gene is possibly TRBD1 (5 bases). The germline V gene has CDR1 SNHLY and CDR2 FYNNEI. This CDR3 has 15 amino acids. V lost 8 bases to trimming and J lost 5 bases, with 16 bases between them. CDR3 protein: CASSLSDSHNSPLHF. In DNA form, the CDR3 reads TGTGCCAGCTCCCTATCCGACAGTCATAATTCACCCCTCCACTTT.

The V and J genes are TRBV2 and TRBJ1-1; tentative D call: TRBD1 (5 bases). The CDR3 covers 14 residues. V lost 9 bases and J 5 bases, leaving 19 bases between the germline ends. Germline CDR1 is SNHLY and CDR2 is FYNNEI. CDR3 residues: CASHNRRESTEAFF. The DNA for the CDR3 is TGTGCCAGTCATAACAGGAGGGAATCAACTGAAGCTTTCTTT.

The rearrangement uses TRBV5-1 and TRBJ2-7; TRBD1 aligns across 7 bases. V gave up 4 bases and J gave up 1 base; unmatched junction bases: 5. CDR3 length: 14 residues. CDR1 is SGHRS and CDR2 is YFSETQ in the germline V gene. The CDR3 bases are TGCGCCAGCAGCCCGCAGACAGGGTCCTACGAGCAGTACTTC. Encoded protein: CASSPQTGSYEQYF.